The rows below give T cell receptor beta chains drawn from one sample of a study of identical twins. TCRdb itself ran the 5' RACE reads through MiXCR, one entry per CDR3 protein. This table has hundreds of thousands of distinct CDR3 sequences, approximately 6% appearing once. Sequencing was done on a sample of naive T cells sorted from blood. These receptors all come from a man between 18 and 35 years old in good health. The CDR3 runs from the conserved cysteine through the conserved F or W. A D gene is named only where the DNA matches it firmly. The listing skips clone size in some rows; elsewhere it reads once, few, many or a size class.

size,J,V,D,CDR3,DNA
-,TRBJ2-1,TRBV12-5,-,CASEAGEGANEQFF,TGTGCTAGTGAGGCCGGGGAGGGGGCCAATGAGCAGTTCTTC
many,TRBJ2-1,TRBV7-9,TRBD1,CASSWIPGGYNEQFF,TGTGCCAGCAGCTGGATTCCAGGGGGCTACAATGAGCAGTTCTTC
few,TRBJ2-1,TRBV6-5,-,CASSYSYSYNEQFF,TGTGCCAGCAGTTACTCCTATTCCTACAATGAGCAGTTCTTC
-,TRBJ2-6,TRBV6-1,-,CASTSGADYSGANVLTF,TGTGCCAGCACGTCGGGGGCAGACTACTCTGGGGCCAACGTCCTGACTTTC
many,TRBJ2-7,TRBV7-2,-,CASSLEISSYEQYF,TGTGCCAGCAGCTTAGAGATCAGCTCCTACGAGCAGTACTTC
-,TRBJ2-7,TRBV27,-,CASSSLGRGDLSYEQYF,TGTGCCAGCAGTTCTCTGGGGCGGGGAGACCTCTCCTACGAGCAGTACTTC
many,TRBJ2-3,TRBV7-2,-,CASRGNPGTDTQYF,TGTGCCAGCAGGGGTAACCCGGGAACAGATACGCAGTATTTT
few,TRBJ2-1,TRBV12-3/TRBV12-4,-,CASTPLREEHNEQFF,TGTGCCAGCACCCCGCTGAGGGAGGAACACAATGAGCAGTTCTTC
few,TRBJ2-7,TRBV6-1,TRBD1,CASGGGRDRDPYEQYF,TGTGCCAGCGGAGGAGGCCGGGACAGGGATCCCTACGAGCAGTACTTC
many,TRBJ2-1,TRBV27,TRBD2,CASSGLAGASEQFF,TGTGCCAGCAGTGGGCTAGCGGGAGCCAGTGAGCAGTTCTTC
many,TRBJ1-2,TRBV6-5,-,CASSYSFLDSSNYGYTF,TGTGCCAGCAGTTACTCGTTCCTAGACAGTTCGAACTATGGCTACACCTTC
many,TRBJ2-5,TRBV29-1,-,CSVAGDIQETQYF,TGCAGCGTTGCTGGGGACATCCAAGAGACCCAGTACTTC
few,TRBJ2-3,TRBV6-5,-,CASSSPGGLATQYF,TGTGCCAGCAGTTCCCCCGGGGGACTCGCTACGCAGTATTTT
many,TRBJ2-3,TRBV4-3,TRBD2,CASSQQTSGTDTQYF,TGCGCCAGCAGCCAACAGACTAGCGGCACAGATACGCAGTATTTT
many,TRBJ2-1,TRBV5-6,-,CASSLQGLAPNEQFF,TGTGCCAGCAGCTTGCAGGGGTTAGCCCCCAATGAGCAGTTCTTC
-,TRBJ2-4,TRBV20-1,TRBD2,CSARDPGGGPKNIQYF,TGCAGTGCTAGAGATCCGGGAGGAGGACCCAAAAACATTCAGTACTTC
-,TRBJ2-2,TRBV11-3,-,CASSFGGGTGELFF,TGTGCCAGCAGCTTCGGAGGGGGCACCGGGGAGCTGTTTTTT
many,TRBJ2-3,TRBV6-1,-,CASRAAVPDTQYF,TGTGCCAGCAGGGCAGCCGTTCCAGATACGCAGTATTTT
many,TRBJ2-4,TRBV29-1,-,CSVGPSGKNIQYF,TGCAGCGTAGGTCCCAGCGGTAAAAACATTCAGTACTTC
-,TRBJ2-4,TRBV24-1,TRBD2,CATSDVSREEAKNIQYF,TGTGCCACCAGTGATGTTTCCCGGGAGGAAGCCAAAAACATTCAGTACTTC